This entry features one T cell receptor beta chain sequence. The junction had 10 bases not matched to a gene; V was cut back by 4 bases and J by 5 bases. From germline, CDR1 is SGHNT and CDR2 YYREEE (reference sequence). The CDR3 has 17 amino acids. The sample is drawn from a study of shared clonotypes between healthy human individuals. Whole-study context: The plates for each donor numbered three CD4 naive, three CD4 memory, two CD8 naive and one CD8 memory.

The protocol was immunoSEQ multiplex PCR, while the TCRdb copy is restricted to in-frame clones and leaves out a portion. The data hold 950,000 to 1,300,000 clones, with around four fifths observed a single time. Each donor was a Caucasian adult residing in Nashville, Tennessee. The sequenced material came from memory CD4+ T cells sorted from blood. Noted subset: CD45RA-negative fraction. This TCR came from a man aged 18 to 35 in good health. This chain joins TRBV5-4 and TRBJ2-2, with 11 bases lining up with TRBD2. CDR3 sequence reads: CASSQSGLAGATGELFF. The CDR3 DNA is TGTGCCAGCAGCCAATCTGGACTAGCGGGCGCAACCGGGGAGCTGTTTTTT.